Below are 7 T cell receptor beta chains sequenced from a single sample in a study of T cell changes during pregnancy in multiple sclerosis. Assay: immunoSEQ multiplex PCR; the TCRdb copy retains only in-frame clones and omits some. The sample yields 65,000 to 90,000 clones, roughly nine tenths seen once. The specimen comprised PBMCs, sampled in the first trimester of pregnancy. Receptors were obtained from a female donor in good health, serving as a control in a pregnancy study. Some clones in this sample may be carry-over from other donors' samples.

V usage is TRBV7-2 and J usage is TRBJ2-7; 7 bases fit TRBD2. The junction had 4 bases not matched to a gene; V was cut back by 7 bases and J by 4 bases. In germline, CDR1 is SGHTA, CDR2 FQGNSA. The CDR3 is 12 residues long. CDR3 region: CASTPGGYEQYF. CDR3 in DNA: TGTGCCAGCACCCCGGGGGGATACGAGCAGTACTTC.

The V gene is TRBV6-1, the J gene TRBJ1-1; weak D call: TRBD1 (5 bases). V was pared by 8 bases and J by 3 bases, with 10 bases between. Germline lookup yields CDR1 MNHNS and CDR2 SASEGT. CDR3 length: 12 amino acids. CDR3 residues: CASQWGDTEAFF. In DNA, the CDR3 is TGTGCCAGCCAATGGGGGGACACTGAAGCTTTCTTT.

A word on this clone: In the same sample, other DNA sequences code for this CDR3. The gene calls are TRBV9 and TRBJ2-5; 9 bases match TRBD2. This CDR3 has 15 amino acids. Looked up from germline, CDR1 is SGDLS and CDR2 is YYNGEE. With V trimmed by 0 bases and J by 5 bases, 5 bases remained unmatched. The DNA for the CDR3 is TGTGCCAGCAGCGTAGATAGCGGGAGAGGTGAGACCCAGTACTTC. Its translation: CASSVDSGRGETQYF.

The genes are TRBV4-2 and TRBJ2-5; no firm D call. With 0 bases removed from V and 2 bases from J, the gap between germline ends came to 13 bases. CDR3 length equals 16 residues. Germline V gene sequence: CDR1 LGHNA, CDR2 YNFKEQ. The CDR3 DNA sequence: TGTGCCAGCAGCCAAGAAAGTGGGCAATTTCAAGAGACCCAGTACTTC. This translates into CASSQESGQFQETQYF.

The CDR3 protein is CASSSLAESTDTQYF. As DNA, the CDR3 is TGTGCCAGTAGTAGTCTAGCGGAAAGCACAGATACGCAGTATTTT. The V gene is TRBV19, the J gene TRBJ2-3; 7 bases map to TRBD2. The junction had 4 bases not matched to a gene; V was cut back by 4 bases and J by 0 bases. CDR3 length: 15 amino acids. Germline CDR1 and CDR2: LNHDA and SQIVND (reference sequence).

V and J are TRBV29-1 and TRBJ1-2; TRBD1 aligns across 9 bases. V dropped 4 bases and J dropped 4; count of bases not matched to a gene: 10. Germline V CDR1 and CDR2: SQVTM, ANQGSEA. The CDR3 has 15 amino acids. Here the CDR3 DNA reads TGCAGCGTTGCGCCCCCAGGACAGGGGTTCTATGGCTACACCTTC. Its protein product is CSVAPPGQGFYGYTF.

This clone came up once. The chain uses TRBV7-8 and TRBJ2-3, with 9 bases aligning to TRBD2. Trimming took 5 bases from V and 1 from J; bases not matched to a gene: 7. CDR3 size: 16 residues. CDR1 SGHVS and CDR2 FQNEAQ come from the germline V gene. CDR3 sequence (DNA): TGTGCCAGCAGCCACTCGGCGGGGGGGGGCACAGATACGCAGTATTTT. Translated, it gives CASSHSAGGGTDTQYF. The full variable domain, in which reference TRBV7-8 and TRBJ2-3 provide the parts outside the CDR3, is GAGVSQSPRYKVAKRGQDVALRCDPISGHVSLFWYQQALGQGPEFLTYFQNEAQLDKSGLPSDRFFAERPEGSVSTLKIQRTQQEDSAVYLCASSHSAGGGTDTQYFGPGTRLTVL.